A single sample is the source of the 19 T cell receptor beta chains below, sequenced in a study of blood T cell repertoires in COVID-19. The assay was immunoSEQ multiplex PCR, and TCRdb's table has in-frame clones only and misses some. This sample yields 100,000 to 150,000 clones, of which less than 90% are seen a single time; under 8% belongs to the top ten. Sequencing used peripheral blood. The receptors stem from an elderly man with active or convalescent COVID-19.

The V and J genes are TRBV14 and TRBJ1-1, with D perhaps TRBD1 (6 bases). Germline V CDR1 and CDR2: SGHDN, FVKESK. With 8 bases removed from V and 4 bases from J, the gap between germline ends came to 14 bases. The CDR3 length is 13 residues. The CDR3 nucleotides are TGTGCCAGCCTATTACAGGGCGGCACTGAAGCTTTCTTT. Translation gives CASLLQGGTEAFF.

This chain connects TRBV2 to TRBJ1-5; possibly TRBD1 for D (5 bases). The V end was cut by 4 bases, the J end by 7 bases, with 11 bases between. There are 13 residues in the CDR3. Germline values: CDR1 SNHLY, CDR2 FYNNEI. The CDR3 here is CASSGEKGQPQHF. The CDR3 DNA reads as TGTGCCAGCAGTGGGGAAAAGGGGCAGCCCCAGCATTTT.

The chain recombines TRBV10-3 with TRBJ2-3, with D hard to call. CDR3 length equals 13 residues. With 4 bases removed from V and 4 bases from J, the gap between germline ends came to 9 bases. Per the germline V gene, CDR1 is ENHRY and CDR2 is SYGVKD. The CDR3 here is CAISGYGPDTQYF. The CDR3 DNA reads as TGTGCCATCAGTGGATATGGGCCAGATACGCAGTATTTT.

This clone was detected only a few times. The same CDR3 also results from other DNA sequences found in this sample. This rearrangement joins TRBV6-5 to TRBJ2-1; D call uncertain. CDR3 length: 12 amino acids. CDR1 is MNHEY, CDR2 SVGAGI, per germline. The V and J ends lost 6 bases and 2 bases respectively, with 5 bases between them. CDR3 sequence: CASSTTYNEQFF. The CDR3 DNA reads as TGTGCCAGCAGCACAACCTACAATGAGCAGTTCTTC.

The chain uses TRBV10-1 and TRBJ1-5; TRBD1 agrees at 7 bases. The CDR3 consists of 15 residues. J gave up 6 bases and V 6 bases, and 11 bases lay outside the gene matches. Per the germline V gene, CDR1 is WNHNN and CDR2 is SYGVQD (reference sequence). The CDR3 loop is CASRVDREQSQPQHF. CDR3 nucleotide sequence: TGCGCCAGCAGAGTCGACAGGGAGCAAAGTCAGCCCCAGCATTTT.

V is TRBV3-1 (or the pseudogene TRBV3-2) and J is TRBJ1-2, with 9 positions matching TRBD1. The CDR3 is 13 amino acids. CDR1 is LGHDT, CDR2 YNNKEL, per germline (reference sequence). The V and J ends lost 6 bases and 7 bases, in that order; junction bases with no gene match: 6. CDR3 sequence (DNA): TGTGCCAGCAGACAGATGACAGGGGGTGGCTACACCTTC. This encodes CASRQMTGGGYTF.

The rearrangement joins TRBV7-8 to TRBJ2-5; 7 nucleotides match TRBD1. The V and J ends lost 5 bases and 7 bases, in that order; junction bases with no gene match: 16. The CDR3 has 16 amino acids. CDR1 SGHVS and CDR2 FQNEAQ come from the germline V gene. The CDR3 sequence is CASSRGPRDSGLTQYF. CDR3 sequence (DNA): TGTGCCAGCAGCCGTGGCCCCCGGGACAGTGGATTGACCCAGTACTTC.

The V call is TRBV5-1, the J call TRBJ2-4; the match to TRBD2 covers 10 bases. V was pared by 4 bases and J by 1 base, with 20 bases of the junction left unmatched. Germline loops: CDR1 SGHRS, CDR2 YFSETQ. This CDR3 contains 21 residues. This CDR3 is CASSQRTPAGGPGEAKNIQYF. In DNA, the CDR3 is TGCGCCAGCAGCCAGAGGACCCCAGCGGGAGGGCCGGGGGAGGCCAAAAACATTCAGTACTTC. Looking up the rest from reference TRBV5-1 and TRBJ2-4 gives the full variable domain: KAGVTQTPRYLIKTRGQQVTLSCSPISGHRSVSWYQQTPGQGLQFLFEYFSETQRNKGNFPGRFSGRQFSNSRSEMNVSTLELGDSALYLCASSQRTPAGGPGEAKNIQYFGAGTRLSVL.

V is TRBV9 and J is TRBJ2-6; 7 bases fit TRBD1. Trimming took 4 bases from V and 0 from J; bases not matched to a gene: 7. Germline CDR1 is SGDLS and CDR2 is YYNGEE. CDR3 size: 17 residues. The CDR3 sequence is CASSPGQVSSGANVLTF. CDR3 coding DNA: TGTGCCAGCAGCCCCGGACAGGTCTCCTCTGGGGCCAACGTCCTGACTTTC. The full variable domain, completed using reference TRBV9 and TRBJ2-6, is DSGVTQTPKHLITATGQRVTLRCSPRSGDLSVYWYQQSLDQGLQFLIQYYNGEERAKGNILERFSAQQFPDLHSELNLSSLELGDSALYFCASSPGQVSSGANVLTFGAGSRLTVL.

V gene TRBV27 combines with J gene TRBJ2-5; TRBD2 matches 10 bases. After removal of 5 bases from V and 6 bases from J, the junction contained 15 bases not matched to a gene. The CDR3 length is 17 residues. The germline gives CDR1 MNHEY, CDR2 SMNVEV (reference sequence). This chain's CDR3 is CASSQLPPSGGRKTQYF. The CDR3 coding sequence is TGTGCCAGCAGTCAACTCCCCCCTAGCGGGGGCCGGAAGACCCAGTACTTC.

The V call is TRBV20-1, the J call TRBJ2-3; 7 bases fit TRBD2. CDR1 is DFQATT, CDR2 SNEGSKA, per germline (reference sequence). The CDR3 has 14 amino acids. V gave up 3 bases and J gave up 2 bases; unmatched junction bases: 5. The CDR3 DNA sequence: TGCAGTGCTAGTGGAGCGGGAATCACAGATACGCAGTATTTT. As protein: CSASGAGITDTQYF.

This chain joins TRBV19 and TRBJ1-5; D perhaps matches TRBD1 (6 bases). This CDR3 spans 14 amino acids. V was clipped by 1 base and J by 3 bases, with 7 bases between them. CDR1 LNHDA and CDR2 SQIVND come from the germline V gene (reference sequence). The CDR3 nucleotides are TGTGCCAGTAGTATAGGGACAGACAATCAGCCCCAGCATTTT. Translation gives CASSIGTDNQPQHF.

The V gene is TRBV7-9, the J gene TRBJ2-2; 7 nucleotides line up with TRBD2. Germline values: CDR1 SEHNR, CDR2 FQNEAQ (reference sequence). The V segment lost 2 bases and the J segment 2 bases; nucleotides outside the gene matches: 8. The CDR3 spans 17 residues. The DNA of the CDR3 is TGTGCCAGCAGCTTACAACTAGCGCAGTTTAACACCGGGGAGCTGTTTTTT. Encoded protein: CASSLQLAQFNTGELFF. The full variable domain, in which reference TRBV7-9 and TRBJ2-2 provide the parts outside the CDR3, is DTGVSQNPRHKITKRGQNVTFRCDPISEHNRLYWYRQTLGQGPEFLTYFQNEAQLEKSRLLSDRFSAERPKGSFSTLEIQRTEQGDSAMYLCASSLQLAQFNTGELFFGEGSRLTVL.

V and J are TRBV13 and TRBJ1-5; possibly TRBD1 for D (6 bases). Between the trimmed V and J ends, which lost 0 bases and 2 bases, there was a span of 11 bases. The CDR3 runs 16 residues. In germline, CDR1 is PRHDT, CDR2 FYEKMQ (reference sequence). CDR3 bases: TGTGCCAGCAGCTTAGGCGCCAGGGGCCGCAATCAGCCCCAGCATTTT. Protein: CASSLGARGRNQPQHF.

A single count supports this clone. The chain recombines TRBV18 with TRBJ1-2; possibly TRBD1 for D (5 bases). The V end was cut by 0 bases, the J end by 6 bases, with 23 bases between. CDR3 size: 18 residues. Germline-derived CDR1 and CDR2 are KGHSH and LQKENI. For the CDR3, the DNA is TGTGCCAGCTCACCACCGAGGGCGGCGGGGGGAGGCGAGAATGGCTACACCTTC. It encodes CASSPPRAAGGGENGYTF. Full variable domain (rest looked up from reference TRBV18 and TRBJ1-2): NAGVMQNPRHLVRRRGQEARLRCSPMKGHSHVYWYRQLPEEGLKFMVYLQKENIIDESGMPKERFSAEFPKEGPSILRIQQVVRGDSAAYFCASSPPRAAGGGENGYTFGSGTRLTVV.

This clone was counted between two and nine times. V gene TRBV19 combines with J gene TRBJ1-5; the match to TRBD1 covers 9 bases. V lost 10 bases to trimming and J lost 5 bases; unmatched junction nucleotides: 6. This CDR3 has 13 amino acids. Germline V gene sequence: CDR1 LNHDA, CDR2 SQIVND (reference sequence). CDR3 region: CAIGTGQDQPQHF. The CDR3 DNA reads TGTGCCATAGGGACAGGGCAGGATCAGCCCCAGCATTTT. The full variable domain, with the rest looked up from reference TRBV19 and TRBJ1-5, is DGGITQSPKYLFRKEGQNVTLSCEQNLNHDAMYWYRQDPGQGLRLIYYSQIVNDFQKGDIAEGYSVSREKKESFPLTVTSAQKNPTAFYLCAIGTGQDQPQHFGDGTRLSIL.

J is TRBJ2-5 and V is TRBV19; D possibly corresponds to TRBD1 (6 bases). This CDR3 has 14 amino acids. Trimming removed 3 bases at V and 5 bases at J, with 13 bases between. CDR1 is LNHDA, CDR2 SQIVND, per germline (reference sequence). The CDR3 region is CASSIGARGETQYF. The CDR3 DNA sequence: TGTGCCAGTAGTATCGGAGCGAGGGGGGAGACCCAGTACTTC.

The rearrangement links TRBV5-1 to TRBJ1-3; D not resolved. CDR1 is SGHRS, CDR2 YFSETQ, per germline. V was clipped by 0 bases and J by 4 bases, with 11 bases between them. CDR3 size: 15 residues. The CDR3 region is CASSLAREPGNTIYF. CDR3 coding DNA: TGCGCCAGCAGCTTGGCGAGGGAACCCGGAAACACCATATATTTT.

The rearrangement uses TRBV30 and TRBJ2-5; D is undetermined. The CDR3 runs 14 residues. The germline gives CDR1 GTSNPN, CDR2 SVGIG (reference sequence). The V gene lost 7 bases and the J gene lost 5 bases, with 20 bases spanning the gap. The CDR3 nucleotides are TGTGCCTTTTCGAGGTTTACGGGTTCCGAGACCCAGTACTTC. Protein sequence: CAFSRFTGSETQYF.